This TCR beta chain was obtained from a study of post-analysis software for immune sequencing data. Per germline, CDR1 DFQATT and CDR2 SNEGSKA (reference sequence). V dropped 1 base and J dropped 2 bases, with 14 bases sitting between them. The CDR3 runs 15 residues. The table lists this clonotype with a few counts. The antigen is not known. Study results and limitations: Among 5 or 6 TRBV segments more frequent in patients than controls were TRBV5-6, TRBV5-1 and TRBV20-1.

Researchers reported that TCR beta cDNA libraries carried unique molecular identifiers. MiXCR, run by TCRdb on the PCR reads, gives a single entry per CDR3 protein. In the table there are fewer than 850,000 distinct CDR3 sequences, approximately 30% of which are singletons. The material sequenced was blood. This chain uses TRBV20-1 with TRBJ1-1; weak D call: TRBD1 (5 bases). This clonotype originated in a girl aged 5-17 years with multiple sclerosis. The CDR3 spells CSARVMGQGNTEAFF. The CDR3 coding sequence is TGCAGTGCTAGAGTTATGGGCCAGGGCAACACTGAAGCTTTCTTT.